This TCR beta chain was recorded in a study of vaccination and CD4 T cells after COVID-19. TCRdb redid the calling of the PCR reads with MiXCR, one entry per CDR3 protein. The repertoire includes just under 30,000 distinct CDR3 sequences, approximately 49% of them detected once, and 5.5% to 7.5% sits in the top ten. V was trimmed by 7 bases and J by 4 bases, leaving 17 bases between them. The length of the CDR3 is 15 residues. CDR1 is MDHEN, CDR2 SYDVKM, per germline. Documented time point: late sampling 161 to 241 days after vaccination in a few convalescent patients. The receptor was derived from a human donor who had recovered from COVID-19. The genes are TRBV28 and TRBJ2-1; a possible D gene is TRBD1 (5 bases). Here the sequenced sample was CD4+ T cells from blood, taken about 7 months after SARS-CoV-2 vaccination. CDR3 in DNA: TGTGCCAGCAAGGGGCAGGCAGGACCATACAATGAGCAGTTCTTC. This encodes CASKGQAGPYNEQFF.